The subject of this entry is one TCR beta chain. Antigen specificity is unknown. Libraries were prepared by immunoSEQ multiplex PCR; TCRdb keeps only in-frame clonotypes and omits some of them. The sample records some 1 million clones, about 70% being singletons. This sample was included in a study of shared clonotypes between healthy human individuals. Across the whole study: Per donor, CD8 memory used one plate, CD8 naive used two, CD4 memory used three and CD4 naive used three.

General study points: A handful of donors showed sharing of 4.5% to 5% of naive CD4 clonotypes.

The CDR3 spans 15 residues. V was clipped by 5 bases and J by 5 bases; unmatched bases: 7. The germline CDR1 and CDR2 sequences are SGHNT and YYREEE (reference sequence). The sample comprised memory CD4+ T cells sorted from blood. Sample subset: CD45RA-negative fraction. The J gene is TRBJ2-5, the V gene TRBV5-4, with 12 nucleotides matching TRBD1. This clonotype originated in a man aged 18-30 years in good health. Here the CDR3 reads CASSSGQGAKETQYF. In nucleotides, the CDR3 is TGTGCCAGCAGTTCGGGACAGGGGGCGAAGGAGACCCAGTACTTC.